The 8 T cell receptor beta chains presented below share a single source sample, sequenced in a study of cytotoxic CD8 clonotypes in ibrutinib-treated CLL. Produced via immunoSEQ multiplex PCR; TCRdb's table is partial and in-frame only. The table lists 150,000 to 200,000 clones, 70% to 90% of them singletons. The sequences come from PBMCs, collected at disease progression, from a patient treated with ibrutinib. Receptor source: a human donor with chronic lymphocytic leukemia.

The chain combines TRBV9 with TRBJ2-1, with TRBD2 matching 8 bases. The CDR3 is made up of 17 amino acids. The V gene's germline CDR1 is SGDLS and CDR2 YYNGEE. The trim removed 1 base at V and 7 bases at J, leaving 13 bases unmatched. Written as DNA, the CDR3 is TGTGCCAGCAGCGTATCTGGGGGACTAGGCTGGTCGAATGAGCAGTTCTTC. The encoded protein is CASSVSGGLGWSNEQFF.

The gene calls are TRBV2 and TRBJ2-1; TRBD2 matches at 10 bases. Germline lookup yields CDR1 SNHLY and CDR2 FYNNEI. V lost 4 bases, J lost 6 bases, and 3 bases stayed unmatched. This CDR3 comprises 14 residues. CDR3 bases: TGTGCCAGCAGTGGTTCTAGCGGGGGCAATGAGCAGTTCTTC. The encoded protein is CASSGSSGGNEQFF.

The J gene is TRBJ2-7, the V gene TRBV11-3; either TRBD1 or TRBD2 may supply D (6 bases each). This CDR3 has 15 residues. The V end lost 6 bases, the J end lost 2 bases, and 17 bases lay between the germline ends. Germline loops: CDR1 SGHNT, CDR2 YENEEA. The CDR3 reads CASSLHPGEAYEQYF. The CDR3 nucleotides are TGTGCCAGCAGTCTACACCCAGGGGAGGCCTACGAGCAGTACTTC.

J is TRBJ2-3 and V is TRBV19; maybe TRBD2 (5 bases). CDR3 length: 14 amino acids. V dropped 3 bases and J dropped 2 bases, with 9 bases sitting between them. Germline V gives CDR1 LNHDA, CDR2 SQIVND (reference sequence). The CDR3 DNA reads as TGTGCCAGTAGTATCGGGGAAACCACAGATACGCAGTATTTT. Protein: CASSIGETTDTQYF.

The chain has TRBV20-1 and TRBJ2-2; no clear D. The CDR3 consists of 11 residues. V was shortened by 1 base and J by 7 bases, with 4 bases between the two germline ends. Germline values: CDR1 DFQATT, CDR2 SNEGSKA (reference sequence). CDR3 loop: CSARASGELFF. CDR3 bases: TGCAGTGCTAGAGCTAGCGGGGAGCTGTTTTTT.

The V gene is TRBV29-1, the J gene TRBJ1-1; TRBD1 is a possible D gene (5 bases). Germline loops: CDR1 SQVTM, CDR2 ANQGSEA. V was clipped by 4 bases and J by 7 bases, with 16 bases between them. CDR3 length: 13 amino acids. The CDR3 bases are TGCAGCGTTGTCGGGGCCAGGACGATTGAAGCTTTCTTT. This sequence encodes CSVVGARTIEAFF.

The chain recombines TRBV5-1 with TRBJ2-3; D is tentatively TRBD1 or TRBD2 (5 bases each). This CDR3 spans 16 amino acids. Trimming took 4 bases from V and 0 from J, leaving 15 bases between them. The germline CDR1 and CDR2 sequences are SGHRS and YFSETQ. CDR3 sequence: CASSLPSGASTDTQYF. CDR3 DNA sequence: TGCGCCAGCAGCCTCCCTTCCGGGGCTAGCACAGATACGCAGTATTTT.

This chain connects TRBV5-6 to TRBJ1-4; no clear D gene. CDR1 is SGHDT and CDR2 is YYEEEE in the germline V gene. The CDR3 length is 13 residues. The ends were cut back, 0 bases at V and 6 bases at J, with 6 bases in the middle. CDR3 loop: CASSLVGDEKLFF. The CDR3 bases are TGTGCCAGCAGCTTGGTTGGGGATGAAAAACTGTTTTTT.